Listed here are 26 T cell receptor beta chains from one sample, sequenced in a study of blood T cell repertoires in COVID-19. Generated by immunoSEQ multiplex PCR, the TCRdb table keeps only in-frame clones and is missing some. The profile shows a few hundred thousand clones, more than 70% of them singletons. The specimen was peripheral blood. The receptors were sampled from a man between 35 and 55 years old with acute or convalescent COVID-19.

The chain employs TRBV30 and TRBJ1-1; D may be TRBD1 (6 bases). Trimming took 2 bases from V and 1 from J, leaving 8 bases between them. The CDR3 contains 13 residues. CDR1 and CDR2 from the germline V gene are GTSNPN and SVGIG (reference sequence). This chain's CDR3 is CAWSTGRNTEAFF. The CDR3 DNA sequence: TGTGCCTGGAGTACAGGGAGGAACACTGAAGCTTTCTTT.

This chain joins TRBV5-1 and TRBJ2-2; 12 bases align to TRBD2. CDR1 and CDR2 from the germline V gene are SGHRS and YFSETQ. The length of the CDR3 is 16 residues. After removal of 3 bases from V and 3 bases from J, the junction contained 3 bases not matched to a gene. As DNA, the CDR3 is TGCGCCAGCAGCTGGAGGACTAGCGGGGACACCGGGGAGCTGTTTTTT. Amino acid sequence: CASSWRTSGDTGELFF. Filled out from reference TRBV5-1 and TRBJ2-2, the complete variable domain reads KAGVTQTPRYLIKTRGQQVTLSCSPISGHRSVSWYQQTPGQGLQFLFEYFSETQRNKGNFPGRFSGRQFSNSRSEMNVSTLELGDSALYLCASSWRTSGDTGELFFGEGSRLTVL.

This chain connects TRBV9 to TRBJ2-2, with TRBD2 matching over 12 bases. Trimming took 4 bases from V and 6 from J; bases not matched to a gene: 7. The CDR3 is 16 amino acids. CDR1 and CDR2 from the germline V gene are SGDLS and YYNGEE. Here the CDR3 DNA reads TGTGCCAGCAGCACTACTAGCGGGGGGTTTCCCGGGGAGCTGTTTTTT. It codes for CASSTTSGGFPGELFF.

The rearrangement links TRBV4-3 to TRBJ1-1; tentatively, D is TRBD1 (5 bases). CDR1 LGHNA and CDR2 YSLEER come from the germline V gene. Trimming left V 4 bases short and J 1 base short, with 10 bases between. There are 14 residues in the CDR3. This CDR3 reads CASSPNQGNTEAFF. CDR3 DNA sequence: TGCGCCAGCAGCCCCAATCAGGGGAACACTGAAGCTTTCTTT.

The chain links TRBV7-8 to TRBJ2-3; tentatively, D is TRBD2 (6 bases). Germline CDR1 is SGHVS and CDR2 is FQNEAQ. The CDR3 sequence is 15 residues long. V was cut by 4 bases and J by 2 bases, with 13 bases left in between. The CDR3 here is CASSSTSSYTDTQYF. CDR3 in DNA: TGTGCCAGCAGCTCAACTAGCAGCTACACAGATACGCAGTATTTT. The full variable domain, rest sourced from reference TRBV7-8 and TRBJ2-3, is GAGVSQSPRYKVAKRGQDVALRCDPISGHVSLFWYQQALGQGPEFLTYFQNEAQLDKSGLPSDRFFAERPEGSVSTLKIQRTQQEDSAVYLCASSSTSSYTDTQYFGPGTRLTVL.

This clone was seen just once. This chain links TRBV10-1 with TRBJ1-1; 7 positions agree with TRBD1. The germline gives CDR1 WNHNN, CDR2 SYGVQD (reference sequence). V lost 2 bases, J lost 6 bases, and 3 bases stayed unmatched. The CDR3 consists of 13 residues. The CDR3 protein is CASSEAGGAEAFF. The CDR3 nucleotides read TGCGCCAGCAGTGAGGCAGGGGGTGCTGAAGCTTTCTTT.

This chain connects TRBV11-2 to TRBJ2-5; 11 bases fit TRBD2. CDR3 length: 16 amino acids. Germline CDR1 reads SGHAT; CDR2 reads FQNNGV. Unmatched junction bases numbered 4, after V lost 1 base and J lost 3 bases. CDR3 bases: TGTGCCAGCAGCTTAGGAACTAGCGGGAGAGAAGAGACCCAGTACTTC. Protein: CASSLGTSGREETQYF.

The DNA of the CDR3 is TGTGCCAGCAGTTACTCACCGACAGGGAGCTATGGCTACACCTTC. This encodes CASSYSPTGSYGYTF. The chain joins TRBV6-2 or TRBV6-3 to TRBJ1-2; TRBD1 matches at 7 bases. Germline CDR1 is MNHEY and CDR2 is SVGEGT. The CDR3 is 15 amino acids. Trimming cost V 0 bases and J 4 bases; bases outside gene matches: 5.

This clone has a single count. The chain links TRBV3-1 (or the pseudogene TRBV3-2) to TRBJ1-2; 7 bases map to TRBD1. CDR3 length: 14 residues. The ends lost 2 bases at V and 7 bases at J; junction bases unmatched: 7. The germline V gene encodes CDR1 LGHDT and CDR2 YNNKEL (reference sequence). CDR3 sequence (DNA): TGTGCCAGCAGCCAACTGAACAGGGGCACTGGCTACACCTTC. Translating it yields CASSQLNRGTGYTF.

This clone was seen a single time. This rearrangement joins TRBV15 to TRBJ2-2, with 7 bases aligning to TRBD2. V was pared by 8 bases and J by 4 bases, with 7 bases of the junction left unmatched. The CDR3 loop spans 14 amino acids. Germline lookup yields CDR1 LNHNV and CDR2 YYDKDF (reference sequence). The CDR3 sequence: CATERDVSTGELFF. The CDR3 DNA sequence: TGTGCCACCGAGCGGGATGTCTCCACCGGGGAGCTGTTTTTT.

This clone was found a few times. This chain uses TRBV6-5 with TRBJ1-4; 9 positions agree with TRBD1. V gave up 7 bases and J gave up 5 bases; unmatched junction bases: 5. CDR3 length: 14 residues. Germline V CDR1 and CDR2: MNHEY, SVGAGI. The CDR3 protein is CASITGTGNEKLFF. The CDR3 region has the DNA TGTGCCAGCATCACCGGGACAGGGAATGAAAAACTGTTTTTT.

This sequence joins TRBV20-1 and TRBJ1-4; D is undetermined. CDR1 DFQATT and CDR2 SNEGSKA come from the germline V gene (reference sequence). The V end was cut by 4 bases, the J end by 6 bases, with 6 bases between. The CDR3 loop spans 11 amino acids. Here the CDR3 DNA reads TGCAGTGCTATAAGAGATGAAAAACTGTTTTTT. Its translation: CSAIRDEKLFF.

V gene TRBV29-1 combines with J gene TRBJ2-2; 8 nucleotides align to TRBD2. CDR1 is SQVTM and CDR2 is ANQGSEA in the germline V gene. V trimming: 6 bases; J trimming: 1 base; junction bases outside the gene matches: 7. This CDR3 has 15 residues. The CDR3 protein is CSVSTSGMNTGELFF. The CDR3 nucleotides are TGCAGCGTGTCAACTAGCGGAATGAACACCGGGGAGCTGTTTTTT.

V is TRBV24-1 and J is TRBJ1-3; D is undetermined. V was cut by 5 bases and J by 0 bases, with 10 bases left in between. CDR1 and CDR2 (germline): KGHDR, SFDVKD. This CDR3 is 15 amino acids long. CDR3 sequence (DNA): TGTGCCACCAGTGCCGGGTTGAACTCTGGAAACACCATATATTTT. It is translated as CATSAGLNSGNTIYF.

The CDR3 loop is CAISVGQGDTDTQYF. The CDR3 DNA reads TGTGCCATCAGTGTGGGACAGGGGGACACAGATACGCAGTATTTT. The chain recombines TRBV10-3 with TRBJ2-3; TRBD1 agrees at 11 bases. The ends lost 4 bases at V and 2 bases at J; junction bases unmatched: 2. The CDR3 runs to 15 residues. The germline CDR1 and CDR2 sequences are ENHRY and SYGVKD.

This clone appeared a single time. The chain has TRBV27 and TRBJ1-5, with D possibly TRBD1 on 6 matching bases. The CDR3 sequence is 14 residues long. V was pared by 6 bases and J by 2 bases, with 11 bases between. Germline values: CDR1 MNHEY, CDR2 SMNVEV (reference sequence). The chain's CDR3 is CASRQGFGNQPQHF. CDR3 nucleotide sequence: TGTGCCAGCAGACAGGGTTTCGGCAATCAGCCCCAGCATTTT.

This clone was detected once. V is TRBV9 and J is TRBJ2-6; D unresolved. CDR1 is SGDLS and CDR2 is YYNGEE in the germline V gene. The CDR3 spans 15 residues. Trimming removed 3 bases at V and 4 bases at J, with 11 bases between. In DNA, the CDR3 is TGTGCCAGCAGCGGGCAGGTCTCAGGGGCCAACGTCCTGACTTTC. It codes for CASSGQVSGANVLTF.

The chain uses TRBV6-5 and TRBJ2-1; tentatively, D is TRBD2 (7 bases). The CDR3 length is 15 residues. Deletions cut 5 bases from V and 2 bases from J, with 13 bases between. Germline V gene data show CDR1 as MNHEY and CDR2 as SVGAGI. CDR3 in amino acids: CASSRTGRAYNEQFF. CDR3 DNA: TGTGCCAGCAGTAGAACAGGGAGGGCCTACAATGAGCAGTTCTTC.

This chain connects TRBV19 to TRBJ1-2; 7 nucleotides line up with TRBD1. Trimming cost V 5 bases and J 4 bases; bases outside gene matches: 16. This CDR3 is built from 17 residues. Germline CDR1 LNHDA, CDR2 SQIVND (reference sequence). The CDR3 spells CASSRPGEGGAIYGYTF. CDR3 nucleotides: TGTGCCAGTAGTCGTCCGGGTGAAGGGGGCGCGATCTATGGCTACACCTTC.

The chain couples TRBV25-1 to TRBJ1-2, with D uncertain. Germline V gene sequence: CDR1 MGHDK, CDR2 SYGVNS. Trimming left V 3 bases short and J 4 bases short, with 6 bases between. This CDR3 has 12 residues. CDR3 sequence (DNA): TGTGCCAGCAGTGATTCAGGCTATGGCTACACCTTC. This gives the protein CASSDSGYGYTF.

The rearrangement links TRBV6-5 to TRBJ2-6, with D perhaps matching TRBD1 (5 bases). From germline, CDR1 is MNHEY and CDR2 SVGAGI. The CDR3 runs 15 residues. Trimming removed 3 bases from V and 3 bases from J, with 9 bases in between. The CDR3 loop reads CASSYVGVGANVLTF. Here the CDR3 DNA reads TGTGCCAGCAGTTATGTAGGGGTTGGGGCCAACGTCCTGACTTTC.

Written as DNA, the CDR3 is TGTGCCAGCTCACTCTTAGACAACACTAACTATGGCTACACCTTC. As protein: CASSLLDNTNYGYTF. This chain joins TRBV18 and TRBJ1-2; D not certain. The CDR3 length is 15 residues. Germline V CDR1 and CDR2: KGHSH, LQKENI. Trimming took 4 bases from V and 0 from J, leaving 12 bases between them.

The J gene is TRBJ1-2, the V gene TRBV7-9, with a tentative D call TRBD1 (5 bases). Germline V CDR1 and CDR2: SEHNR, FQNEAQ (reference sequence). This CDR3 is built from 15 residues. Trimming took 5 bases from V and 0 from J, leaving 13 bases between them. The CDR3, as DNA: TGTGCCAGCAGCCCCCGCGACAGTCCTAACTATGGCTACACCTTC. This encodes CASSPRDSPNYGYTF.

The chain carries TRBV19 and TRBJ2-1; tentatively, D is TRBD2 (6 bases). Germline CDR1 reads LNHDA; CDR2 reads SQIVND (reference sequence). The CDR3 runs to 14 residues. Trimming pared 4 bases from V and 7 bases from J, leaving 14 bases between. The CDR3 sequence is CASSRSRDGNEQFF. DNA for the CDR3: TGTGCCAGTAGTAGATCGCGGGATGGGAATGAGCAGTTCTTC. Variable domain in full (rest from reference TRBV19 and TRBJ2-1): DGGITQSPKYLFRKEGQNVTLSCEQNLNHDAMYWYRQDPGQGLRLIYYSQIVNDFQKGDIAEGYSVSREKKESFPLTVTSAQKNPTAFYLCASSRSRDGNEQFFGPGTRLTVL.

This chain uses TRBV30 with TRBJ1-2, with D possibly being TRBD1 (5 bases). CDR1 and CDR2 (germline): GTSNPN, SVGIG (reference sequence). The CDR3 totals 10 residues. The CDR3, as DNA: TGTGCTTGGGGCAGGGAAGGCTACACCTTC. It encodes CAWGREGYTF.

The chain is built from TRBV6-5 and TRBJ2-1; 8 nucleotides match TRBD2. Germline V CDR1 and CDR2: MNHEY, SVGAGI. The CDR3 has 16 amino acids. The V gene end was trimmed by 2 bases and the J gene end by 0 bases; junction bases not matched to a gene: 3. CDR3 in DNA: TGTGCCAGCAGTTACCCCGGGAGGGGCTCCTACAATGAGCAGTTCTTC. This sequence encodes CASSYPGRGSYNEQFF.